Listed below are T cell receptor beta chains from one sample, sequenced in a study of T cells after posttransplantation cyclophosphamide. The protocol was immunoSEQ multiplex PCR, while the TCRdb copy is restricted to in-frame clones and leaves out a portion. This sample comprises under 30,000 clones, none seen once only. Sample: PBMCs. The receptors come from a woman aged 55-69 years in good health, CMV-negative, and a related stem cell transplant donor. The CDR3 runs from the conserved cysteine through the conserved F or W. Each record gives: D gene, J gene, clone size, V gene, CDR3 DNA, CDR3 protein. A D gene is named only where the DNA matches it firmly. Clone size is stated in some rows and not others, as once, few, many or a class when expanded.

D gene: NA
J gene: TRBJ2-3
clone size: many
V gene: TRBV10-3
CDR3 DNA: TGTGCCATCAGTGAGTCGAGGGCCTCGGGCACAGATACGCAGTATTTT
CDR3 protein: CAISESRASGTDTQYF

D gene: TRBD1
J gene: TRBJ2-1
clone size: few
V gene: TRBV28
CDR3 DNA: TGTGCCAGCAGGCGACAGGGAATAGGGGAGCAGTTCTTC
CDR3 protein: CASRRQGIGEQFF

D gene: TRBD1
J gene: TRBJ2-5
clone size: NA
V gene: TRBV7-9
CDR3 DNA: TGTGCCAGCAGCTTAGCCGGGACAGGGGGTAGGGAGACCCAGTACTTC
CDR3 protein: CASSLAGTGGRETQYF

D gene: NA
J gene: TRBJ1-6
clone size: NA
V gene: TRBV18
CDR3 DNA: TGTGCCAGCTCACCACCCTCGGGCCGAGGGGGTTCACCCCTCCACTTT
CDR3 protein: CASSPPSGRGGSPLHF

D gene: NA
J gene: TRBJ2-3
clone size: NA
V gene: TRBV11-2
CDR3 DNA: TGTGCCAGCAGCTTATCAGGGGTATACACAGATACGCAGTATTTT
CDR3 protein: CASSLSGVYTDTQYF

D gene: TRBD1
J gene: TRBJ2-7
clone size: many
V gene: TRBV14
CDR3 DNA: TGTGCCAGCAGCCGGGGACAGGGGGGAACCTACGAGCAGTACTTC
CDR3 protein: CASSRGQGGTYEQYF

D gene: TRBD1
J gene: TRBJ1-2
clone size: many
V gene: TRBV28
CDR3 DNA: TGTGCCAGCAGACTGACAGGGACAAACTATGGCTACACCTTC
CDR3 protein: CASRLTGTNYGYTF

D gene: TRBD2
J gene: TRBJ2-5
clone size: many
V gene: TRBV5-1
CDR3 DNA: TGCGCCAGCAGCTTGGGACTAGCCCTACCCGAGACCCAGTACTTC
CDR3 protein: CASSLGLALPETQYF

D gene: NA
J gene: TRBJ1-1
clone size: many
V gene: TRBV20-1
CDR3 DNA: TGCAGTGCTAGTCGCGTGACTGAAGCTTTCTTT
CDR3 protein: CSASRVTEAFF

D gene: TRBD2
J gene: TRBJ2-1
clone size: many
V gene: TRBV19
CDR3 DNA: TGTGCCAGTAGTATACGGGGGGGGGATGAGCAGTTCTTC
CDR3 protein: CASSIRGGDEQFF

D gene: TRBD1
J gene: TRBJ1-6
clone size: many
V gene: TRBV5-1
CDR3 DNA: TGCGCCAGCAGCTCTTCGACAGGGGGGGGATCACCCCTCCACTTT
CDR3 protein: CASSSSTGGGSPLHF

D gene: TRBD1
J gene: TRBJ1-1
clone size: NA
V gene: TRBV30
CDR3 DNA: TGTGCCTGGGGGGACAGGTGGCGAGCTTTCTTT
CDR3 protein: CAWGDRWRAFF

D gene: TRBD2
J gene: TRBJ2-1
clone size: many
V gene: TRBV30
CDR3 DNA: TGTGCCTGGAGTATCGGGACTAGCGGATTATCCTACAATGAGCAGTTCTTC
CDR3 protein: CAWSIGTSGLSYNEQFF

D gene: NA
J gene: TRBJ2-7
clone size: many
V gene: TRBV7-9
CDR3 DNA: TGTGCCAGCAGTTCACGAGACGCTGACACCTACGAGCAGTACTTC
CDR3 protein: CASSSRDADTYEQYF

D gene: NA
J gene: TRBJ2-5
clone size: few
V gene: TRBV30
CDR3 DNA: TGTGCCTGGAGTGGTTCGGTAGAGACCCAGTACTTC
CDR3 protein: CAWSGSVETQYF

D gene: TRBD1
J gene: TRBJ1-5
clone size: many
V gene: TRBV9
CDR3 DNA: TGTGCCAGCAGCCGGACAGGAGCTAGCAATCAGCCCCAGCATTTT
CDR3 protein: CASSRTGASNQPQHF

D gene: TRBD1
J gene: TRBJ1-1
clone size: many
V gene: TRBV7-9
CDR3 DNA: TGTGCCAGCAGCCTCCGGGACAGGGGACGTGCTGAAGCTTTCTTT
CDR3 protein: CASSLRDRGRAEAFF

D gene: NA
J gene: TRBJ2-7
clone size: many
V gene: TRBV29-1
CDR3 DNA: TGCAGCGTTGAATCTGGGGGGTCCGGAATGGGGCAGTACTTC
CDR3 protein: CSVESGGSGMGQYF

D gene: NA
J gene: TRBJ2-1
clone size: few
V gene: TRBV6-1
CDR3 DNA: TGTGCCAGCAGTGTTGCGCACCTCGGGAATGAGCAGTTCTTC
CDR3 protein: CASSVAHLGNEQFF

D gene: TRBD2
J gene: TRBJ2-7
clone size: many
V gene: TRBV28
CDR3 DNA: TGTGCCAGCAGTGCGCCTAGCGGGGGGGAATACGAGCAGTACTTC
CDR3 protein: CASSAPSGGEYEQYF

D gene: TRBD1
J gene: TRBJ1-2
clone size: NA
V gene: TRBV2
CDR3 DNA: TGTGCCAGGAATCCCGGGACAGGGTTCGACGGCTACACCTTC
CDR3 protein: CARNPGTGFDGYTF

D gene: NA
J gene: TRBJ1-2
clone size: NA
V gene: TRBV12-3/TRBV12-4
CDR3 DNA: TGTGCCAGCAGTAAGACAGGACCTAACTATGGCTACACCTTC
CDR3 protein: CASSKTGPNYGYTF